These 3 T cell receptor beta chains were sequenced from one sample in a study of blood T cell repertoires in COVID-19. TCRdb keeps only in-frame clones here, not all; method: immunoSEQ multiplex PCR. The sample holds about 190,000 clones, around 83% seen once. Input material: peripheral blood. These receptors were obtained from a woman aged 40 to 50 with acute or convalescent COVID-19.

This chain joins TRBV3-1 (or the pseudogene TRBV3-2) and TRBJ1-2; D remains unclear. Germline V gene sequence: CDR1 LGHDT, CDR2 YNNKEL (reference sequence). This CDR3 region has 14 residues. Trimming removed 3 bases from V and 1 base from J, with 9 bases in between. The CDR3 DNA sequence: TGTGCCAGCAGCCACACAGATTTTAACTATGGCTACACCTTC. Protein sequence: CASSHTDFNYGYTF.

The rearrangement uses TRBV7-8 and TRBJ2-5; perhaps TRBD1 as D (6 bases). The DNA matches TRBJ2-7 better at its end, which makes the J call doubtful. CDR1 and CDR2 from the germline V gene are SGHVS and FQNEAQ. The CDR3 runs to 15 residues. CDR3 amino acids: CASSSHQGPSYEQYF. CDR3 bases: TGTGCCAGCAGCTCCCACCAGGGGCCCTCCTACGAGCAGTACTTC.

This chain connects TRBV29-1 to TRBJ1-2, with a possible D match to TRBD1 (5 bases). Germline CDR1 and CDR2: SQVTM and ANQGSEA. The CDR3 has 14 amino acids. The ends were cut back, 6 bases at V and 5 bases at J, with 19 bases in the middle. The CDR3, as DNA: TGCAGCGTCCAAGGCGGGGCAGCCTCATATGGCTACACCTTC. It yields the protein CSVQGGAASYGYTF. Full variable domain (remainder filled in from reference TRBV29-1 and TRBJ1-2): SAVISQKPSRDICQRGTSLTIQCQVDSQVTMMFWYRQQPGQSLTLIATANQGSEATYESGFVIDKFPISRPNLTFSTLTVSNMSPEDSSIYLCSVQGGAASYGYTFGSGTRLTVV.